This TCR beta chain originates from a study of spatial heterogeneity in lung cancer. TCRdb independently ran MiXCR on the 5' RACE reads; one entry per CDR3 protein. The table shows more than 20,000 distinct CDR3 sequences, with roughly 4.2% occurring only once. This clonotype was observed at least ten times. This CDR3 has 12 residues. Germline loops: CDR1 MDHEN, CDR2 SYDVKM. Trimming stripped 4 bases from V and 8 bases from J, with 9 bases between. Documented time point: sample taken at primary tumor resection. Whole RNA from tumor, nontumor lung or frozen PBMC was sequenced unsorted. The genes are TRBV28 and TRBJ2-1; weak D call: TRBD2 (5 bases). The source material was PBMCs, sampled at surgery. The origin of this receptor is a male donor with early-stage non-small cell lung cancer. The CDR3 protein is CASSSRRDEQFF. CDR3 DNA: TGTGCCAGCAGTTCTAGGCGGGATGAGCAGTTCTTC. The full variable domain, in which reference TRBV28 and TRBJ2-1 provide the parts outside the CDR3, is DVKVTQSSRYLVKRTGEKVFLECVQDMDHENMFWYRQDPGLGLRLIYFSYDVKMKEKGDIPEGYSVSREKKERFSLILESASTNQTSMYLCASSSRRDEQFFGPGTRLTVL.